Below, 7 T cell receptor beta chains from the same sample are listed, as sequenced in a study of blood T cell repertoires in COVID-19. Produced via immunoSEQ multiplex PCR; TCRdb's table is partial and in-frame only. Among about 150,000 clones, approximately 80% were seen once, and the ten largest hold 29%. Sequencing was carried out using peripheral blood. The receptors were gathered from a woman aged 60-70 years with acute or convalescent COVID-19.

This clone was seen a handful of times. The chain combines TRBV3-1 (or the pseudogene TRBV3-2) with TRBJ1-5; D is unclear. Trimming took 4 bases from V and 0 from J, leaving 7 bases between them. This CDR3 contains 14 residues. Germline loops: CDR1 LGHDT, CDR2 YNNKEL (reference sequence). The CDR3 coding sequence is TGTGCCAGCAGCCCGCAGGTTAGCAATCAGCCCCAGCATTTT. Protein product: CASSPQVSNQPQHF.

This chain connects TRBV9 to TRBJ1-1, with 7 positions matching TRBD1. V lost 4 bases, J lost 5 bases, and 11 bases stayed unmatched. Per germline, CDR1 SGDLS and CDR2 YYNGEE. The CDR3 extends over 15 amino acids. DNA of the CDR3: TGTGCCAGCAGCCCACAGGGGCCTTGGGCGACTGAAGCTTTCTTT. Translation: CASSPQGPWATEAFF.

The rearrangement links TRBV9 to TRBJ2-7; 9 nucleotides agree with TRBD1. Germline CDR1 and CDR2: SGDLS and YYNGEE. There are 15 residues in the CDR3. J lost 5 bases, V lost 0 bases, and 6 bases had no gene match. For the CDR3, the DNA is TGTGCCAGCAGCGTAGGGGGACAGGGTTTCGACGAGCAGTACTTC. It codes for CASSVGGQGFDEQYF.

The chain is built from TRBV30 and TRBJ1-4; 9 nucleotides line up with TRBD1. V was clipped by 3 bases and J by 5 bases; unmatched bases: 7. The germline V gene has CDR1 GTSNPN and CDR2 SVGIG (reference sequence). The CDR3 has 15 residues. CDR3 DNA sequence: TGTGCCTGGAGGGGACAGGGCGGGCCCAATGAAAAACTGTTTTTT. This codes for CAWRGQGGPNEKLFF. The variable domain in full, with the rest retrieved from reference TRBV30 and TRBJ1-4, is SQTIHQWPATLVQPVGSPLSLECTVEGTSNPNLYWYRQAAGRGLQLLFYSVGIGQISSEVPQNLSASRPQDRQFILSSKKLLLSDSGFYLCAWRGQGGPNEKLFFGSGTQLSVL.

The chain combines TRBV7-2 with TRBJ2-2, with TRBD1 matching over 8 bases. Trimming removed 2 bases from V and 5 bases from J; junction bases left unmatched: 7. The CDR3 totals 16 residues. Germline assignment: CDR1 SGHTA and CDR2 FQGNSA. For the CDR3, the DNA is TGTGCCAGCAGCTTACAGACAGGGGTTTTGACCGGGGAGCTGTTTTTT. This translates into CASSLQTGVLTGELFF.

There are a few counts of this clone. This sequence joins TRBV27 and TRBJ1-2; D gene ambiguous. The V end was cut by 2 bases, the J end by 4 bases, with 8 bases between. Germline V gene sequence: CDR1 MNHEY, CDR2 SMNVEV (reference sequence). This CDR3 has 13 amino acids. The CDR3 DNA reads as TGTGCCAGCAGTTTAGTAGGAGGCTATGGCTACACCTTC. Translation: CASSLVGGYGYTF.

V gene TRBV28 combines with J gene TRBJ1-4, with D possibly matching TRBD1 (6 bases). The CDR3 runs to 12 residues. Trimming stripped 4 bases from V and 8 bases from J, with 8 bases between. Germline V gene data show CDR1 as MDHEN and CDR2 as SYDVKM. The CDR3 region is CASSYTGEKLFF. CDR3 DNA: TGTGCCAGCAGTTACACAGGGGAAAAACTGTTTTTT.